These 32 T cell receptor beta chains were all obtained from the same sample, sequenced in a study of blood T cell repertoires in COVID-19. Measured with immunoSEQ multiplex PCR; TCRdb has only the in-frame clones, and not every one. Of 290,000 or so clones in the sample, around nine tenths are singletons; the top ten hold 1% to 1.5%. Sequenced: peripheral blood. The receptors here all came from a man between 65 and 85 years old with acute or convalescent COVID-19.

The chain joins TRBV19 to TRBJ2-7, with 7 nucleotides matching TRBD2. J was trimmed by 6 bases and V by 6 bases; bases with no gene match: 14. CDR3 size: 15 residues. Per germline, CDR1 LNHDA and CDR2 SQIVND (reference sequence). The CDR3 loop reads CASRVRGREEGEQYF. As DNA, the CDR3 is TGTGCCAGTAGGGTGCGGGGCCGGGAGGAGGGCGAGCAGTACTTC.

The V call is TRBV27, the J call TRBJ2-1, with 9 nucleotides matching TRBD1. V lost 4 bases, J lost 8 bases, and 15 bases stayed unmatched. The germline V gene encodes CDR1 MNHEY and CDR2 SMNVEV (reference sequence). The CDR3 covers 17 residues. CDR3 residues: CASSSNTGTGTGHEQFF. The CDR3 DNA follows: TGTGCCAGCAGTTCGAATACCGGGACAGGGACTGGGCATGAGCAGTTCTTC.

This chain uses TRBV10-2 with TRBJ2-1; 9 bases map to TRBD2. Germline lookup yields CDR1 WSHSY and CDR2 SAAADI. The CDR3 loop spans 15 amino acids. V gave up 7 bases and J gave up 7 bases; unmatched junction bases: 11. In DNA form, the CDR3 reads TGCGCCAGCATACAGAATAGCGGGAGTGGGAATGAGCAGTTCTTC. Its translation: CASIQNSGSGNEQFF.

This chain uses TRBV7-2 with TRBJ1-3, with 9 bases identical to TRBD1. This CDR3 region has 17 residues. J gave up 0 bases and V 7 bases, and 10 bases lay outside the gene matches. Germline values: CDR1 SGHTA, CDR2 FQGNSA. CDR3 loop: CASTVQGARRSGNTIYF. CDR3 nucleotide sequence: TGTGCCAGCACCGTACAGGGGGCCCGGCGCTCTGGAAACACCATATATTTT.

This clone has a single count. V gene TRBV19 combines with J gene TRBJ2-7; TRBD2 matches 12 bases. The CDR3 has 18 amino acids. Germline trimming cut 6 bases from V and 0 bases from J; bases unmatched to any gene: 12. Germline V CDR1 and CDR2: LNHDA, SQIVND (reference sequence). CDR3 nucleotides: TGTGCCAGTAGCGTTCTAGCGGGGGGGGGCCCTGACTCCTACGAGCAGTACTTC. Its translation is CASSVLAGGGPDSYEQYF.

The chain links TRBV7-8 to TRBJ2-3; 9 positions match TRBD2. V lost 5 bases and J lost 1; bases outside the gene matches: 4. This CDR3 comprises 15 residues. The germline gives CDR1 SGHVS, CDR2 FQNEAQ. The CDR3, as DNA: TGTGCCAGCAGCCCGACTAGCGGACGCACAGATACGCAGTATTTT. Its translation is CASSPTSGRTDTQYF.

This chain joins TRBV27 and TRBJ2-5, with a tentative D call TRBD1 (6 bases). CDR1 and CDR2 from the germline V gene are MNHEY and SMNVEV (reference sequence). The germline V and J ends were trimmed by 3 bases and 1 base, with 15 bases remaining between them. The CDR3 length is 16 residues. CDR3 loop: CASSFLDQQGQETQYF. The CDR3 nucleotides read TGTGCCAGCAGTTTCCTGGATCAACAGGGCCAAGAGACCCAGTACTTC.

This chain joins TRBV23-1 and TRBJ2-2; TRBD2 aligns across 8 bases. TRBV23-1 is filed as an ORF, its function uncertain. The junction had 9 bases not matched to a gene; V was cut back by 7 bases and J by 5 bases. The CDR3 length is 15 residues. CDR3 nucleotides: TGCGCCAGCACCGAGCGGGAGAGTCGGACCGGGGAGCTGTTTTTT. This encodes CASTERESRTGELFF.

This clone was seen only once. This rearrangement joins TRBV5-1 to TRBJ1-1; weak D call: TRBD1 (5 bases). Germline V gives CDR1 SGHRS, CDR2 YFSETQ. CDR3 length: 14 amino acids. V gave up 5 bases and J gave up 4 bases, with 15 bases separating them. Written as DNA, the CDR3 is TGCGCCAGCAGGTCAGGCAGGGAGGTCACTGAAGCTTTCTTT. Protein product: CASRSGREVTEAFF.

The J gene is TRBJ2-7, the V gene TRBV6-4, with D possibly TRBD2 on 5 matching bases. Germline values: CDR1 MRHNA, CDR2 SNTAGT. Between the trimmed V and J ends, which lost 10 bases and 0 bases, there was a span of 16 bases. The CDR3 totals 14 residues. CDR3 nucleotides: TGTGCCAACTGGAAGAGGGTTCGCTCCTACGAGCAGTACTTC. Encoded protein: CANWKRVRSYEQYF.

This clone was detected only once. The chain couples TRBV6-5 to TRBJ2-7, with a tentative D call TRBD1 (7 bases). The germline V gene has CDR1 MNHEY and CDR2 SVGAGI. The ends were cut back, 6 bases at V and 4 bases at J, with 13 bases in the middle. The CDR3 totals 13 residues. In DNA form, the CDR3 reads TGTGCCAGCAGGGGGGGACAGTTGTACGAGCAGTACTTC. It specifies CASRGGQLYEQYF.

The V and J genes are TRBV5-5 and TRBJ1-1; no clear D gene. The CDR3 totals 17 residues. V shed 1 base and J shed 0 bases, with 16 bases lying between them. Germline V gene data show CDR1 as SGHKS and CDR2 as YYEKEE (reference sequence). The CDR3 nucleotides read TGTGCCAGCAGCTTGTTGAAGTCACACAACCTGAACACTGAAGCTTTCTTT. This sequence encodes CASSLLKSHNLNTEAFF.

The chain's CDR3 is CATSDTRQSEKLFF. Here the CDR3 DNA reads TGTGCCACCAGTGATACAAGACAAAGTGAAAAACTGTTTTTT. The chain has TRBV24-1 and TRBJ1-4; D unresolved. Germline CDR1 KGHDR, CDR2 SFDVKD. The CDR3 has 14 amino acids. V gave up 3 bases and J gave up 7 bases, with 11 bases separating them.

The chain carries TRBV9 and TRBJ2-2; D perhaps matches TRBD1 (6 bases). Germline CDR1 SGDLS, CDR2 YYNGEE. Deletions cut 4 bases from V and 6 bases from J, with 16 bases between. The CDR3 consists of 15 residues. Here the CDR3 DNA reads TGTGCCAGCAGCTTTTCCGGGACATCTCCCGGGGAGCTGTTTTTT. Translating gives CASSFSGTSPGELFF.

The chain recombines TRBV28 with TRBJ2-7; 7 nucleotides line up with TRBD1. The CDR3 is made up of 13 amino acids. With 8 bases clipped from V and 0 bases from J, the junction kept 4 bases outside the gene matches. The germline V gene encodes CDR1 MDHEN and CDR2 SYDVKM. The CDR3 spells CASGTGASYEQYF. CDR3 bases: TGTGCCAGCGGAACAGGGGCCTCCTACGAGCAGTACTTC.

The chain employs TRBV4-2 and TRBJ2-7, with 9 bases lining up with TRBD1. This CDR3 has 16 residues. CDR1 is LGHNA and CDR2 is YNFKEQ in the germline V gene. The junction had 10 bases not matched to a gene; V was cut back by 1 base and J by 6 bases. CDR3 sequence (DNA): TGTGCCAGCAGCCAAGTTGTTGGACAGGGGATCGGCGAGCAGTACTTC. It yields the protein CASSQVVGQGIGEQYF.

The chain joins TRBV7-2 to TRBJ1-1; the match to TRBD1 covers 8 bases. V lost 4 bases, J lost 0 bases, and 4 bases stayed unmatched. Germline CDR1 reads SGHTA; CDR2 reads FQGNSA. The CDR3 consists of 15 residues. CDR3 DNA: TGTGCCAGCAGCTCGGACAGGGTGATGAACACTGAAGCTTTCTTT. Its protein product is CASSSDRVMNTEAFF. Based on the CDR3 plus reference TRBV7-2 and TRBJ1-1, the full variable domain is GAGVSQSPSNKVTEKGKDVELRCDPISGHTALYWYRQSLGQGLEFLIYFQGNSAPDKSGLPSDRFSAERTGGSVSTLTIQRTQQEDSAVYLCASSSDRVMNTEAFFGQGTRLTVV.

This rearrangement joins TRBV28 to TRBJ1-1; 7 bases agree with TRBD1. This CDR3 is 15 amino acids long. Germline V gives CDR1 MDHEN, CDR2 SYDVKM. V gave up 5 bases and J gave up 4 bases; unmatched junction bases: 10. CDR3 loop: CASSPSTGLVTEAFF. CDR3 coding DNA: TGTGCCAGCAGTCCGTCGACAGGGTTGGTCACTGAAGCTTTCTTT.

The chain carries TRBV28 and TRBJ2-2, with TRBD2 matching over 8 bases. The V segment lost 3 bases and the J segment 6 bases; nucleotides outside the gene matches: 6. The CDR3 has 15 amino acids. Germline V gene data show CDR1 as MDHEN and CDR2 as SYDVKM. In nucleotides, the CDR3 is TGTGCCAGCAGTTTGGGTCTAGCGGGTTCCGGGGAGCTGTTTTTT. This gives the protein CASSLGLAGSGELFF.

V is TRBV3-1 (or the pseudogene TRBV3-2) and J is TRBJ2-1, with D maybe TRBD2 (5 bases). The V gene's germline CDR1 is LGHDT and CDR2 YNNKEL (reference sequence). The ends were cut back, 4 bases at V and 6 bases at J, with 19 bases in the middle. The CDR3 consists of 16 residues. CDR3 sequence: CASSPYGARGRNEQFF. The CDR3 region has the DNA TGTGCCAGCAGCCCATATGGCGCCCGAGGGCGCAATGAGCAGTTCTTC.

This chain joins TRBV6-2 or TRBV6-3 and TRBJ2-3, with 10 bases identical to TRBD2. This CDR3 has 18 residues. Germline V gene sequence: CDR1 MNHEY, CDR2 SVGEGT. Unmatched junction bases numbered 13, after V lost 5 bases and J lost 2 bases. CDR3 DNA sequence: TGTGCCAGCAGTCTCGAACGGACAGCGGGGGGGATCACAGATACGCAGTATTTT. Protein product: CASSLERTAGGITDTQYF.

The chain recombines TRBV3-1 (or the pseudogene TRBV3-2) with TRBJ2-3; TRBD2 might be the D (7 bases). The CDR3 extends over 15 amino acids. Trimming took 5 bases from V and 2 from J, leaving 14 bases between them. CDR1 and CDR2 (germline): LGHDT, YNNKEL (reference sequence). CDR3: CASSSGGLNTDTQYF. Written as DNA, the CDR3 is TGTGCCAGCAGCTCCGGGGGGCTAAACACAGATACGCAGTATTTT.

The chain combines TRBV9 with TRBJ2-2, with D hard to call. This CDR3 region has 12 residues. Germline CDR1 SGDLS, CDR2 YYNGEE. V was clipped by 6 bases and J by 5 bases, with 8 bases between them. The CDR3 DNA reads TGTGCCAGCAACCGTGAGACCGGGGAGCTGTTTTTT. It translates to CASNRETGELFF.

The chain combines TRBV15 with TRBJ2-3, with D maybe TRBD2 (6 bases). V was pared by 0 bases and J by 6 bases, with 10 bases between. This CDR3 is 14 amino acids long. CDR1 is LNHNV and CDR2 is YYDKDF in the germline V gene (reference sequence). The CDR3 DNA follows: TGTGCCACCAGCAGAGATTTGGGGAGGGATACGCAGTATTTT. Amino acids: CATSRDLGRDTQYF.

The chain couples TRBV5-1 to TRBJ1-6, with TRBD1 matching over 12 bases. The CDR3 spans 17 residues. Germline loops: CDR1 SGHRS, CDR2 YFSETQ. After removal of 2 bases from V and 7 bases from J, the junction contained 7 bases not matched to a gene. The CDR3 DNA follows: TGCGCCAGCAGCTTACCGGGACAGGGGGCCGGGAATTCACCCCTCCACTTT. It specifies CASSLPGQGAGNSPLHF.

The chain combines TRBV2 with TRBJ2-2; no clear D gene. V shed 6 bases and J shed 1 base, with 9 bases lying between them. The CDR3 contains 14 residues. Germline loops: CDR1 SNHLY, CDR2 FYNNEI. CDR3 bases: TGTGCCAGCAGATCCACGGGGAACACCGGGGAGCTGTTTTTT. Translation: CASRSTGNTGELFF.

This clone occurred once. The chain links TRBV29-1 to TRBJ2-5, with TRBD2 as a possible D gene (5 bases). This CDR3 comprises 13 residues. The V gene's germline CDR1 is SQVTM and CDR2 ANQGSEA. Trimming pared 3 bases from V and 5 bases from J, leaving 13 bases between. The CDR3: CSVEISPGETQYF. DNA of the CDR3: TGCAGCGTTGAGATCAGCCCGGGGGAGACCCAGTACTTC.

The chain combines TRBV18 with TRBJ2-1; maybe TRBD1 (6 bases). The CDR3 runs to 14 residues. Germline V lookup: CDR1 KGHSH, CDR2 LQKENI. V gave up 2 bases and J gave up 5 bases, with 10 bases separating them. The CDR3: CASSPTGSNNEQFF. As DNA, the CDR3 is TGTGCCAGCTCACCAACAGGGTCGAACAATGAGCAGTTCTTC.

DNA of the CDR3: TGTGCCAGCAGCGTAGGGGCCGCTACATCCTACAATGAGCAGTTCTTC. Its translation is CASSVGAATSYNEQFF. The chain is built from TRBV9 and TRBJ2-1; D unclear. CDR1 is SGDLS, CDR2 YYNGEE, per germline. The V end lost 0 bases, the J end lost 1 base, and 11 bases lay between the germline ends. CDR3 size: 16 residues.

CDR3: CASTQRGTGELFF. The DNA for the CDR3 is TGTGCCAGCACCCAGAGGGGGACCGGGGAGCTGTTTTTT. The chain links TRBV9 to TRBJ2-2; possibly TRBD1 for D (6 bases). Trimming left V 6 bases short and J 5 bases short, with 11 bases between. The germline CDR1 and CDR2 sequences are SGDLS and YYNGEE. This CDR3 spans 13 amino acids.

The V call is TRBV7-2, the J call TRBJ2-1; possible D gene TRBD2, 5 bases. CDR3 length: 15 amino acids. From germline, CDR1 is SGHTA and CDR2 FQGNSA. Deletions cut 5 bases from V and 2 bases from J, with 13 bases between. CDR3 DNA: TGTGCCAGCAGCGCTAGCCGAAACACCTACAATGAGCAGTTCTTC. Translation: CASSASRNTYNEQFF.

CDR3 sequence reads: CASSYSIWLAGNEQFF. In DNA form, the CDR3 reads TGTGCCAGCAGTTACTCGATCTGGCTAGCGGGCAATGAGCAGTTCTTC. The chain links TRBV6-5 to TRBJ2-1, with 8 bases lining up with TRBD2. The ends lost 0 bases at V and 6 bases at J; junction bases unmatched: 7. Germline CDR1 and CDR2: MNHEY and SVGAGI. This CDR3 region has 16 residues.